The source of this T cell receptor beta chain is a study of OX40 agonist ivuxolimab in advanced cancers. The CDR3 loop spans 13 amino acids. Per the germline V gene, CDR1 is LGHNA and CDR2 is YSLEER. Trimming removed 6 bases at V and 5 bases at J, with 11 bases between. Repertoires were generated with immunoSEQ multiplex PCR, while TCRdb's copy carries only in-frame clones and drops some. The sample has around 68,000 clones; around 86% are singletons. The J gene is TRBJ1-5, the V gene TRBV4-3; a weak D match, TRBD1 (6 bases). Sequencing used CD4+ or CD8+ T cells sorted from blood, obtained in a trial of the OX40 agonist ivuxolimab. The sequence derives from an adult with an advanced solid tumor such as melanoma, head and neck, liver or kidney cancer. The CDR3: CASSKDSYQPQHF. In DNA, the CDR3 is TGCGCCAGCAGTAAGGACAGCTATCAGCCCCAGCATTTT.